This T cell receptor beta chain was retrieved from a study of post-analysis software for immune sequencing data (dated by TCRdb to 2013 to 2016). For the study in its entirety: Relapsing-remitting, secondary progressive and progressive-relapsing multiple sclerosis were recorded as disease courses, and subtype annotation was lacking for some patients. The patient repertoires were set against about eleven previously published healthy control repertoires from donors whose ages ranged from roughly 6 to 27 years. A subset of samples was prepared in parallel using single-end sample barcoding, then pooled and co-amplified after Illumina adapter ligation.

The protocol used for the library was PCR. Sequenced on an Illumina HiSeq 2500. Unique molecular identifiers were incorporated into TCR beta cDNA libraries to reduce PCR and sequencing biases. Per 1 to 10 million input T cells, roughly 500,000 cDNA molecules were obtained, such that each molecule approximated one T cell. The same protocol used for the earlier healthy control dataset was applied to prepare and sequence the patient libraries. Within a given batch, samples were prepared together, multiplexed and sequenced on the same HiSeq lane. The study's processing was this. Raw barcoded reads were processed with MIGEC, and single-read molecular identifier groups were discarded before consensus assembly and CDR3 extraction. VDJtools was used for post-analysis of the clonotype tables, with diversity normalized by down-sampling every dataset to the smallest sample size. To correct batch-related cross-sample contamination, repertoire overlap clustering matched CDR3 amino acid sequences but not nucleotide sequences. The raw public reads went through TCRdb reprocessing: fastp at Q25, MiXCR clone calling, in-frame beta chains kept. Each entry is one CDR3 protein sequence, shown with its most common DNA and genes. Here the V and J calls rest on TCRdb's processing, not on the authors' analysis. Present in this sample are about 200,000 distinct CDR3 sequences, over 25% of which were seen just once. The ten largest clones add up to around 3.2% of the sample.

The study at large found these results: Strong co-clustering of samples prepared in the same batch was shown by direct clustering with F measure, prompting a batch-effect correction. The control group was slightly older than the multiple sclerosis patient group. Normalized Chao1 diversity was significantly lower in multiple sclerosis patients than controls, suggesting substantial peripheral T-cell clonal expansion. Patients showed significantly higher frequencies than controls for several TRBV segments, among them TRBV5-6, TRBV5-1 and TRBV20-1.

CDR3 length: 14 amino acids, cysteine to phenylalanine. The kept DNA is CDR3 alone, 42 bases in frame from the first base. The V and J ends are trimmed by 7 bases and 7 bases, leaving 20 bases between them. The germline V gene (reference sequence) gives CDR1 as LGHDT and CDR2 as YNNKEL. This clonotype was found many times. Its binding antigen is unknown. Base qualities were left out, and no much larger clone turns up one base away. To demonstrate the VDJtools post-analysis software, the study profiled TCR beta repertoires from the peripheral blood of about a dozen young patients with multiple sclerosis. Multiple sclerosis patients were children and adolescents aged roughly 6 to 17 years.

The chain is made from TRBV3-1 and TRBJ2-7, with the D segment possibly TRBD1 or TRBD2, each aligning over 5 bases. The specimen was blood. The sequence came from a girl aged 2 to 17 with multiple sclerosis. The DNA reads as follows: TGTGCCAGCAACCGTGGGACGGCAGGAAATGAGCAGTACTTC. This encodes CASNRGTAGNEQYF.